This T cell receptor beta chain was retrieved from a study of control samples from healthy donors and cancer patients. The protocol was immunoSEQ multiplex PCR, while the TCRdb copy is restricted to in-frame clones and leaves out a portion. The sample contains 60,000 to 75,000 clones, over 70% of which appear only once. This TCR derives from a man aged 45 to 65 in good health. Source material: blood.

In nucleotides, the CDR3 is TGCACTTGCTTCGGGGGGACCCAAGAGACCCAGTACTTC. It encodes CTCFGGTQETQYF. This chain links TRBV29-1 with TRBJ2-5; 7 bases align to TRBD2. This CDR3 is 13 amino acids long. Germline V gene data show CDR1 as SQVTM and CDR2 as ANQGSEA.